Here is one TCR beta chain with its context. TCRdb called the reads again in MiXCR, with one record for every CDR3 protein. The table shows around 550,000 distinct CDR3 sequences, with about a quarter occurring only once. This CDR3 region has 15 residues. The ends lost 1 base at V and 9 bases at J; junction bases unmatched: 8. The sample originates from a study of T cell repertoires in cytomegalovirus infection. Study in general: CMV infection plus the matching HLA type was flagged by public TCR beta signatures.

This chain uses TRBV12-3 or TRBV12-4 with TRBJ2-1; 8 bases fit TRBD1. The source is a human donor in good health (CMV status not recorded). Some clones in this sample may be carry-over from other donors' samples. Sequencing was carried out using PBMCs. This chain's CDR3 is CASSLGPGGSSEQFF. CDR3 coding DNA: TGTGCCAGCAGTTTAGGGCCAGGGGGCTCGAGTGAGCAGTTCTTC.